This T cell receptor (beta chain) was observed in a study of Ad26.COV2.S vaccination and SARS-CoV-2 variants (dated by TCRdb to the early 2020s). Describing the broader study: Vaccine-arm donors came from COV1001, a multicentre, randomized, double-blind, placebo-controlled phase I-IIa trial of Ad26.COV2.S in healthy adults. The TCR-sequenced set comprised around 32 samples: around 20 Ad26.COV2.S vaccine recipients, 5 placebo recipients and 8 SARS-CoV-2 convalescent individuals. TCRbeta repertoire sequencing served as the tool for gauging how specific and how broad the SARS-CoV-2-reactive T cell receptors were following Ad26.COV2.S vaccination. Ad26.COV2.S was administered intramuscularly at a dose of 5x10^10 or 1x10^11 viral particles, either as one shot or as two shots given 56 days apart. Investigators remained blinded to trial group allocation during experiments and outcome assessment. Participants in the trial were split at random into five groups of five each, receiving low-dose or high-dose Ad26.COV2.S once or twice, or else placebo on both occasions.

Results and caveats for the whole study, not just this receptor: Substantial breadth of spike-specific CD8+ and CD4+ T cell responses was reported after vaccination. The study was not powered to compare responses between vaccine doses or regimens. Vaccine and placebo recipients had similar non-spike TCR breadth, a finding consistent with the vaccine containing only spike. The authors noted that total T cell responses may have been underestimated by the TCR breadth and depth analyses. Compared with placebo recipients, Ad26.COV2.S recipients showed higher spike-specific TCR breadth (P = 0.0014).

V drops 1 base and J drops 7 bases, leaving 8 bases in between. The CDR1 and CDR2 encoded by the germline V gene (reference sequence) are SEHNR and FQNEAQ. Measured from the cysteine to the phenylalanine, the CDR3 is 14 residues long. Kept here is only the CDR3 DNA, which spans 42 bases and is read in frame from base 1. The treatment or condition label, as the study defines it: roughly 20 received Ad26.COV2.S at low or high dose, single or two shots; about 5 received placebo; per-sample allocation not given. Repertoires of vaccine and placebo recipients were sequenced from samples collected on day 63 after the first injection. Cohort 1b enrolled some 25 adults aged 18-55 years at a single site in Boston, USA, between 29 July and 7 August 2020. Ad26.COV2.S consisted of a replication-incompetent adenovirus type 26 vector by which a prefusion-stabilized SARS-CoV-2 spike protein from the original Wuhan strain was expressed.

TCRbeta CDR3 regions were sequenced with the immunoSEQ Assay. After extraction, genomic DNA underwent amplification by bias-controlled multiplex PCR, followed by high-throughput sequencing. In the authors' own workflow: To quantify the absolute abundance of every unique TCRbeta CDR3 region, sequences were collapsed and filtered. T cell fraction was estimated by normalization of TCRbeta template counts to usable DNA, with usable DNA being measured through amplification of reference genes present in all nucleated cells. Repertoire TCRs were annotated as SARS-CoV-2-specific when V gene, CDR3 amino acid sequence and J gene were exactly matched to a known reactive TCR set. The reference SARS-CoV-2 TCR set came from MIRA and was filtered for enrichment in COVID-19-positive ImmuneCODE repertoires, removing public or cross-reactive TCRs. Using the MIRA antigens, annotated TCRs were further analysed by specific ORF or by position within an ORF. Breadth was defined as annotated unique rearrangements over total unique productive rearrangements; depth was the summed frequency of those rearrangements. Group comparisons of TCR breadth used two-sided Wilcoxon rank-sum tests. As stored in TCRdb, this immuneACCESS dataset retains in-frame rearrangements with V and J assigned. A fraction of the clones does not appear; measured against another copy, unresolved V genes explain less than half of the discrepancy, and the remainder lacks a known reason. The V and J calls and the clone size are those of that table, but D and trimming were determined from the DNA. The sample profile shows some 480,000 clones; around 90% of them were found once. Of the sample, around 13% is held by the ten largest clones.

On this clone: Its antigen target is currently unknown. No base-level quality is on record; no much larger clone is a single base apart.

The TCR was taken from a person between 18 and 65 years old who received the Ad26.COV2.S COVID-19 vaccine or a placebo. This receptor chain uses TRBV7-9 and TRBJ1-6, with the D gene not confidently named. This sample comprised peripheral blood, obtained in a trial of Ad26.COV2.S vaccine versus placebo. The CDR3 protein sequence reads: CASSLDTRNSPLHF. The nucleotide sequence is TGTGCCAGCAGCTTAGATACGCGGAATTCACCCCTCCACTTT. The reference TRBV7-9 and TRBJ1-6 proteins fill in what lies around the CDR3, so the full variable domain reads DTGVSQNPRHKITKRGQNVTFRCDPISEHNRLYWYRQTLGQGPEFLTYFQNEAQLEKSRLLSDRFSAERPKGSFSTLEIQRTEQGDSAMYLCASSLDTRNSPLHFGNGTRLTVT.